This passage covers 7 T cell receptor beta chains from one sample sequenced in a study of CD8 T cells in Susac syndrome. Reverse transcription of about 0.5 to 1 ug RNA used random hexamers. TCRdb used MiXCR to reprocess the immunoSEQ multiplex PCR reads, holding one entry per CDR3 protein. The sample shows under 250,000 distinct CDR3 sequences, approximately 94% of them seen only once. The sample comprised CD4+ T cells from PBMCs. The receptors stem from a human donor with Susac syndrome.

The rearrangement uses TRBV6-2 or TRBV6-3 and TRBJ2-5; no firm D call. V gave up 2 bases and J gave up 0 bases, with 10 bases separating them. The CDR3 covers 15 residues. The germline V gene has CDR1 MNHEY and CDR2 SVGEGT. CDR3 protein: CASSYGRSYQETQYF. In nucleotides, the CDR3 is TGTGCCAGCAGTTACGGACGGAGCTACCAAGAGACCCAGTACTTC.

CDR3 protein: CSAPGPTNYGYTF. The CDR3 bases are TGCAGTGCCCCGGGGCCCACTAACTATGGCTACACCTTC. The chain carries TRBV20-1 and TRBJ1-2; TRBD1 might be the D (5 bases). This CDR3 comprises 13 residues. V was pared by 6 bases and J by 0 bases, with 11 bases between. Germline loops: CDR1 DFQATT, CDR2 SNEGSKA (reference sequence).

The chain links TRBV25-1 to TRBJ2-3, with D perhaps matching TRBD1 or TRBD2 (7 bases each). Trimming pared 1 base from V and 6 bases from J, leaving 11 bases between. In germline, CDR1 is MGHDK, CDR2 SYGVNS. The CDR3 loop spans 14 amino acids. The CDR3 protein is CASSELQGGDTQYF. The CDR3 nucleotides are TGTGCCAGCAGTGAATTGCAGGGGGGGGATACGCAGTATTTT. The full variable domain, with the rest looked up from reference TRBV25-1 and TRBJ2-3, is EADIYQTPRYLVIGTGKKITLECSQTMGHDKMYWYQQDPGMELHLIHYSYGVNSTEKGDLSSESTVSRIRTEHFPLTLESARPSHTSQYLCASSELQGGDTQYFGPGTRLTVL.

This CDR3 is CSARRPGRTYNSPLHF. As DNA, the CDR3 is TGCAGTGCTAGGAGGCCGGGTAGGACCTATAATTCACCCCTCCACTTT. The gene calls are TRBV20-1 and TRBJ1-6; D gene uncertain. Germline loops: CDR1 DFQATT, CDR2 SNEGSKA (reference sequence). The CDR3 runs to 16 residues. Trimming shortened V by 3 bases and J by 2 bases, and 14 bases separated the two germline ends.

The genes are TRBV20-1 and TRBJ2-1, with 14 bases that match TRBD2. CDR1 DFQATT and CDR2 SNEGSKA come from the germline V gene (reference sequence). This CDR3 has 14 residues. The trim removed 7 bases at V and 9 bases at J, leaving 8 bases unmatched. The CDR3 nucleotides read TGCAGTGGGCAGACTAGCGGGGGGGCAGGTGAGCAGTTCTTC. It codes for CSGQTSGGAGEQFF.

This clonotype has a single count. This chain links TRBV18 with TRBJ2-6; D perhaps matches TRBD1 (6 bases). V lost 6 bases and J lost 2, with 11 bases in between. CDR1 and CDR2 (germline): KGHSH, LQKENI. The CDR3 is made up of 15 amino acids. In nucleotides, the CDR3 is TGTGCCAGCTCTTCAGGGGTTCCTGGGGCCAACGTCCTGACTTTC. Translating gives CASSSGVPGANVLTF.

The chain recombines TRBV12-3 or TRBV12-4 with TRBJ2-3; TRBD2 might be the D (5 bases). The CDR3 consists of 17 residues. V lost 2 bases and J lost 0, with 15 bases in between. In DNA, the CDR3 is TGTGCCAGCAGTTTACCGACCCGGTGGACTAGCACAGATACGCAGTATTTT. It is translated as CASSLPTRWTSTDTQYF.